The following is a T cell receptor beta chain sequence with its context. Germline V gene lookup returns CDR1 WSHSY and CDR2 SAAADI. This CDR3 has 14 residues. The ends lost 2 bases at V and 4 bases at J; junction bases unmatched: 2. This record comes from a study of identical twins' blood T cells. Each TCR cDNA library carried sample-specific barcodes on both ends. TCRdb re-derived calls from the 5' RACE reads in MiXCR, one entry per CDR3 protein. The sample gives 300,000 to 450,000 distinct CDR3 sequences, over 25% of which show up once; about 6% is in the top ten. The rearrangement joins TRBV10-2 to TRBJ2-3, with 8 bases aligning to TRBD2. The receptor comes from a woman between 18 and 50 years old in good health. Sequencing was carried out using PBMCs. CDR3 DNA sequence: TGCGCCAGCAGTGAGCCGACTAGCGCAGATACGCAGTATTTT. As protein: CASSEPTSADTQYF.